A single sample is the source of the 15 T cell receptor beta chains below, sequenced in a study of T-cell reconstitution after alpha-beta-depleted transplantation in children. TCRbeta library construction was performed incorporating unique molecular identifiers. TCRdb redid the calling of the PCR reads with MiXCR, one entry per CDR3 protein. Here the sample spans about 150,000 distinct CDR3 sequences, over 8.5% being singletons. Sequencing used PBMCs, obtained before TCRalphabeta/CD19-depleted stem cell transplant. The receptor set was obtained from a boy between 2 and 10 years old with acute myeloid leukemia, due to receive a stem cell transplant.

Ten or more counts support this clonotype. The chain employs TRBV7-2 and TRBJ2-7; D is unclear. V shed 2 bases and J shed 6 bases, with 11 bases lying between them. The CDR3 covers 13 residues. Germline lookup yields CDR1 SGHTA and CDR2 FQGNSA. CDR3 loop: CASSLRASPEQYF. DNA of the CDR3: TGTGCCAGCAGCTTAAGGGCCTCCCCCGAGCAGTACTTC.

This clonotype occurred many times. The V gene is TRBV5-1, the J gene TRBJ2-7; 11 nucleotides agree with TRBD1. J lost 4 bases, V lost 3 bases, and 3 bases had no gene match. Germline V gene data show CDR1 as SGHRS and CDR2 as YFSETQ. The CDR3 totals 14 residues. The CDR3 protein is CASSWGTGGYEQYV. The CDR3 DNA reads as TGCGCCAGCAGCTGGGGGACAGGGGGTTACGAGCAGTACGTC.

This clonotype was counted ten times or more. This sequence joins TRBV18 and TRBJ1-5; unclear D gene. Germline values: CDR1 KGHSH, CDR2 LQKENI. Between the trimmed V and J ends, which lost 1 base and 0 bases, there was a span of 7 bases. The CDR3 contains 15 residues. CDR3 DNA sequence: TGTGCCAGCTCACCACAGAGTAATAGCAATCAGCCCCAGCATTTT. Residues: CASSPQSNSNQPQHF.

In this sample, this clonotype turned up many times. The chain uses TRBV27 and TRBJ2-1, with D perhaps TRBD2 (6 bases). The CDR3 runs to 16 residues. V lost 6 bases and J lost 0, with 15 bases in between. CDR1 MNHEY and CDR2 SMNVEV come from the germline V gene (reference sequence). The CDR3 nucleotides read TGTGCCAGCAGCATATATAGCGGCCCCTCCTACAATGAGCAGTTCTTC. Translating gives CASSIYSGPSYNEQFF.

There are many counts of this clonotype. V usage is TRBV7-2 and J usage is TRBJ1-1; 8 bases map to TRBD1. The CDR3 runs to 15 residues. Trimming removed 5 bases from V and 6 bases from J; junction bases left unmatched: 11. Germline V gene data show CDR1 as SGHTA and CDR2 as FQGNSA. Written as DNA, the CDR3 is TGTGCCAGCAGCCCTCGGGCAGGGGGCCTTTCTGAAGCTTTCTTT. Its translation is CASSPRAGGLSEAFF.

This clonotype was counted many times. The genes are TRBV14 and TRBJ2-2, with D unclear. The CDR3 totals 19 residues. Germline V gene data show CDR1 as SGHDN and CDR2 as FVKESK. Trimming left V 0 bases short and J 6 bases short, with 23 bases between. The CDR3 nucleotides are TGTGCCAGCAGCCAAGAGCCGCGTTTAGTGTTTAGAGGAGCCGGGGAGCTGTTTTTT. This encodes CASSQEPRLVFRGAGELFF. The complete variable domain, with remaining parts taken from reference TRBV14 and TRBJ2-2, reads EAGVTQFPSHSVIEKGQTVTLRCDPISGHDNLYWYRRVMGKEIKFLLHFVKESKQDESGMPNNRFLAERTGGTYSTLKVQPAELEDSGVYFCASSQEPRLVFRGAGELFFGEGSRLTVL.

This clonotype came up many times. This chain uses TRBV5-1 with TRBJ2-3; D perhaps matches TRBD1 (5 bases). V lost 6 bases, J lost 0 bases, and 14 bases lay in between. The CDR3 runs 15 residues. CDR1 is SGHRS and CDR2 is YFSETQ in the germline V gene. The DNA for the CDR3 is TGCGCCAGCACTAGTGGACAAACTAGCACAGATACGCAGTATTTT. Translated, it gives CASTSGQTSTDTQYF.

Many counts were recorded for this clonotype. The chain employs TRBV5-1 and TRBJ2-1; 12 nucleotides line up with TRBD2. Per germline, CDR1 SGHRS and CDR2 YFSETQ. V lost 0 bases and J lost 6; bases outside the gene matches: 4. This CDR3 comprises 16 residues. This CDR3 reads CASSLALAGGPNEQFF. CDR3 nucleotides: TGCGCCAGCAGCTTGGCTCTAGCGGGAGGGCCCAATGAGCAGTTCTTC.

The chain links TRBV4-2 to TRBJ2-1; 11 positions agree with TRBD1. This CDR3 is 16 amino acids long. The trim removed 4 bases at V and 2 bases at J, leaving 4 bases unmatched. Germline loops: CDR1 LGHNA, CDR2 YNFKEQ. In nucleotides, the CDR3 is TGTGCCAGCAGCCCGCCGGGACAGGGGGCCTACAATGAGCAGTTCTTC. This codes for CASSPPGQGAYNEQFF.

This clonotype has ten or more counts. This chain connects TRBV20-1 to TRBJ1-4; maybe TRBD1 (5 bases). V lost 5 bases and J 2 bases, leaving 15 bases between the germline ends. This CDR3 has 15 residues. The germline V gene encodes CDR1 DFQATT and CDR2 SNEGSKA (reference sequence). The CDR3 loop reads CSAPPWGLTNEKLFF. CDR3 sequence (DNA): TGCAGTGCTCCACCGTGGGGGTTGACTAATGAAAAACTGTTTTTT.

This clonotype was recorded many times. This chain connects TRBV2 to TRBJ1-2; possibly TRBD1 for D (6 bases). The CDR3 is made up of 10 amino acids. CDR1 is SNHLY and CDR2 is FYNNEI in the germline V gene. V dropped 7 bases and J dropped 6 bases, with 6 bases sitting between them. The CDR3 sequence is CASNRDGYTF. The CDR3 region has the DNA TGTGCCAGCAACAGGGATGGCTACACCTTC.

In this sample, this clonotype turned up many times. The chain links TRBV7-9 to TRBJ2-1, with 7 bases fitting TRBD1. This CDR3 is 17 amino acids long. The V and J ends lost 1 base and 0 bases, in that order; junction bases with no gene match: 6. Germline V lookup: CDR1 SEHNR, CDR2 FQNEAQ (reference sequence). In DNA, the CDR3 is TGTGCCAGCAGCTTAGGCCCGGGACAGAGCTCCTACAATGAGCAGTTCTTC. The encoded protein is CASSLGPGQSSYNEQFF.

This clonotype was found many times. V gene TRBV29-1 combines with J gene TRBJ1-1; TRBD1 is a possible D gene (5 bases). Per germline, CDR1 SQVTM and CDR2 ANQGSEA. V lost 2 bases and J 1 base, leaving 17 bases between the germline ends. The CDR3 runs to 16 residues. The CDR3, as DNA: TGCAGCGTTGAAAATCCAGTGGGGGTGCCGAACACTGAAGCTTTCTTT. It codes for CSVENPVGVPNTEAFF.

This clonotype was observed at least ten times. The genes are TRBV5-1 and TRBJ2-7, with D uncertain. V was pared by 4 bases and J by 2 bases, with 13 bases between. Germline CDR1 and CDR2: SGHRS and YFSETQ. The length of the CDR3 is 14 residues. The CDR3 nucleotides are TGCGCCAGCAGCCCTCTAGGATTCACCTACGAGCAGTACTTC. This encodes CASSPLGFTYEQYF.

This clonotype has at least ten counts. J is TRBJ1-1 and V is TRBV30; tentatively, D is TRBD1 (6 bases). CDR3 length: 13 residues. V dropped 4 bases and J dropped 6 bases, with 15 bases sitting between them. Per germline, CDR1 GTSNPN and CDR2 SVGIG (reference sequence). The CDR3 loop reads CAWNYRAISEAFF. DNA for the CDR3: TGTGCCTGGAATTACAGGGCTATCTCTGAAGCTTTCTTT.